Listed below are T cell receptor beta chains from one sample, sequenced in a study of cytotoxic CD8 clonotypes in ibrutinib-treated CLL. Only in-frame clones appear in the TCRdb table, and some are missing; sequencing was by immunoSEQ multiplex PCR. The data hold more than 85,000 clones, with around 77% observed a single time. This specimen consisted of PBMCs, obtained after 24 months of ibrutinib treatment. These TCRs come from a human donor with chronic lymphocytic leukemia. Both conserved end residues are trimmed from each CDR3.

v_gene: TRBV6-6; j_gene: TRBJ1-5; CDR3aa: ASHHESNQPQH
v_gene: TRBV7-3; j_gene: TRBJ2-1; CDR3aa: ASRPRLADNEQF
v_gene: TRBV5-4; j_gene: TRBJ1-2; CDR3aa: ASSSYYRTGYGYT
v_gene: TRBV30; j_gene: TRBJ1-5; CDR3aa: AWSVRGNQPQH
v_gene: TRBV27; j_gene: TRBJ2-2; CDR3aa: ASSLSHYPGLNQNTGELF
v_gene: TRBV2; j_gene: TRBJ2-5; CDR3aa: ASSEGNRPQETQY
v_gene: TRBV27; j_gene: TRBJ2-7; CDR3aa: ASSLVYGYEQY
v_gene: TRBV28; j_gene: TRBJ2-3; CDR3aa: ASSFPWRESTDTQY
v_gene: TRBV5-6; j_gene: TRBJ2-7; CDR3aa: ASSLGGHTSYEQY
v_gene: TRBV5-1; j_gene: TRBJ1-1; CDR3aa: ASSLLQGAAEAF
v_gene: TRBV14; j_gene: TRBJ2-7; CDR3aa: ASSHLTVNYEQY
v_gene: TRBV7-2; j_gene: TRBJ2-3; CDR3aa: ASSLERVADTQY
v_gene: TRBV6-1; j_gene: TRBJ2-7; CDR3aa: ASIINSGSSYEQY
v_gene: TRBV27; j_gene: TRBJ2-7; CDR3aa: ASSLRGTNIYEQY
v_gene: TRBV6-1; j_gene: TRBJ1-5; CDR3aa: ASSERTERSNQPQH
v_gene: TRBV2; j_gene: TRBJ1-1; CDR3aa: ASSAEGDAEAF
v_gene: TRBV6-1; j_gene: TRBJ1-1; CDR3aa: ASSAQTEIYTEAF
v_gene: TRBV15; j_gene: TRBJ1-5; CDR3aa: ATSSQGNNQPQH
v_gene: TRBV13; j_gene: TRBJ2-1; CDR3aa: ASSLGTSREQF
v_gene: TRBV5-1; j_gene: TRBJ1-1; CDR3aa: ASSLASMNTEAF
v_gene: TRBV5-1; j_gene: TRBJ2-7; CDR3aa: ASSEGSTSGNYEQY
v_gene: TRBV7-9; j_gene: TRBJ1-4; CDR3aa: ASSSPGQGSVLF
v_gene: TRBV5-5; j_gene: TRBJ1-1; CDR3aa: ASRPIGTEAF
v_gene: TRBV7-3; j_gene: TRBJ2-3; CDR3aa: ASSPTGTSMDTQY
v_gene: TRBV30; j_gene: TRBJ1-2; CDR3aa: AGRNNRGVDGYT
v_gene: TRBV19; j_gene: TRBJ1-2; CDR3aa: ASSRQYPGVDT
v_gene: TRBV7-9; j_gene: TRBJ1-1; CDR3aa: ANGGQLNTEAF
v_gene: TRBV10-3; j_gene: TRBJ2-4; CDR3aa: AISETLGTSGGPAKNIQY
v_gene: TRBV4-3; j_gene: TRBJ2-7; CDR3aa: ASSHEGTLLPGEQY
v_gene: TRBV7-2; j_gene: TRBJ2-2; CDR3aa: ASSSQGLVTGELF
v_gene: TRBV27; j_gene: TRBJ1-1; CDR3aa: ASRRGALNTEAF
v_gene: TRBV30; j_gene: TRBJ1-3; CDR3aa: AWSRQGGGNTIY
v_gene: TRBV29-1; j_gene: TRBJ2-1; CDR3aa: SVLHGAGGPSGEQF
v_gene: TRBV6-5; j_gene: TRBJ2-1; CDR3aa: ASSYSRVVTNNEQF
v_gene: TRBV27; j_gene: TRBJ1-5; CDR3aa: ASSLGQRNQPQH
v_gene: TRBV5-1; j_gene: TRBJ2-3; CDR3aa: ASSLVAATDTQY
v_gene: TRBV27; j_gene: TRBJ2-3; CDR3aa: ASSPMVASGSRSNSDTQY
v_gene: TRBV28; j_gene: TRBJ1-5; CDR3aa: ASRLGGGSNQPQH
v_gene: TRBV6-5; j_gene: TRBJ2-2; CDR3aa: ASSYRGLNTGELF
v_gene: TRBV19; j_gene: TRBJ1-2; CDR3aa: ASRPDRVGNYGYT
v_gene: TRBV4-2; j_gene: TRBJ2-7; CDR3aa: ASSLEGPYEQY
v_gene: TRBV6-5; j_gene: TRBJ1-6; CDR3aa: ASKPQLNSPLH
v_gene: TRBV9; j_gene: TRBJ1-6; CDR3aa: ASSSRPGQGSTPLH
v_gene: TRBV14; j_gene: TRBJ2-5; CDR3aa: ASSSLRKVRETQY
v_gene: TRBV14; j_gene: TRBJ2-7; CDR3aa: ASSPRGSTYEQY
v_gene: TRBV5-1; j_gene: TRBJ2-3; CDR3aa: ASSRGGDTQY
v_gene: TRBV5-1; j_gene: TRBJ2-7; CDR3aa: ASRAPGTGSGEQY
v_gene: TRBV6-1; j_gene: TRBJ2-7; CDR3aa: ASSDVRQAYSYEQY
v_gene: TRBV2; j_gene: TRBJ2-7; CDR3aa: ASSGPGQGGYEQY
v_gene: TRBV15; j_gene: TRBJ2-1; CDR3aa: ATSMSGTPNNEQF
v_gene: TRBV7-3; j_gene: TRBJ2-7; CDR3aa: ASSLVPGLAQFSYEQY
v_gene: TRBV18; j_gene: TRBJ2-3; CDR3aa: ASSPQRQGADDTQY
v_gene: TRBV19; j_gene: TRBJ2-1; CDR3aa: ASSTGNEQF
v_gene: TRBV19; j_gene: TRBJ1-2; CDR3aa: ASSTPNPEGYGYT
v_gene: TRBV5-5; j_gene: TRBJ1-4; CDR3aa: ASSLNGVRVGEKLF
v_gene: TRBV5-5; j_gene: TRBJ2-5; CDR3aa: ASSSMGQETQY
v_gene: TRBV27; j_gene: TRBJ1-3; CDR3aa: ASSSTVGNTIY
v_gene: TRBV25-1; j_gene: TRBJ1-2; CDR3aa: ASSKGEGYGYT
v_gene: TRBV27; j_gene: TRBJ1-4; CDR3aa: ASSRRGTNEKLF